This T cell receptor beta chain comes out of a study of blood T cell repertoires in COVID-19. Turning to the study itself: In each case, the material was cDNA or gDNA derived from T cells, B-cell-depleted T cells, or PBMCs.

TCRdb's table, derived via immunoSEQ multiplex PCR, lists solely in-frame clones and lacks some. The sample yields roughly 310,000 clones, around 90% seen once. The CDR3 covers 15 residues. Germline lookup yields CDR1 MGHRA and CDR2 YSYEKL. Deletions cut 0 bases from V and 5 bases from J, with 13 bases between. The rearrangement joins TRBV4-1 to TRBJ2-5; D perhaps matches TRBD1 (6 bases). The receptor's source is a man in his sixties who had recovered from COVID-19. The sample comprised PBMCs or T cells enriched from blood (not recorded which). The CDR3 is CASSQDPGQGETQYF. The CDR3 bases are TGCGCCAGCAGCCAAGATCCGGGCCAGGGGGAGACCCAGTACTTC.